Following are 25 T cell receptor beta chains from one sample sequenced in a study of OX40 agonist ivuxolimab in advanced cancers. Receptors were amplified or captured by the immunoSEQ multiplex PCR assay. TCRdb re-hosts the immuneACCESS table, in-frame sequences only. Its copies lack some clones; in the studies checked, an unresolved V gene accounts for under half of them, and the cause for the rest is not known. This sample gives 50,000 or so clones in total; less than 90% of them show up just once. The ten largest clones capture around 6.7% of the sample. This material consisted of CD4+ or CD8+ T cells sorted from blood, taken in a trial of the OX40 agonist ivuxolimab. Source of these receptors: an adult with an advanced solid tumor such as melanoma, head and neck, liver or kidney cancer.

The chain carries TRBV27 and TRBJ2-2; 8 nucleotides line up with TRBD1. V lost 3 bases, J lost 8 bases, and 11 bases stayed unmatched. This CDR3 has 16 amino acids. From germline, CDR1 is MNHEY and CDR2 SMNVEV (reference sequence). CDR3 sequence reads: CASSLDRVGSRGELFF. CDR3 in DNA: TGTGCCAGCAGTTTGGACAGGGTTGGGAGTAGGGGGGAGCTGTTTTTT.

The rearrangement uses TRBV5-5 and TRBJ1-5; D call uncertain. The V and J ends lost 0 bases and 0 bases respectively, with 7 bases between them. The CDR3 has 15 residues. Germline-derived CDR1 and CDR2 are SGHKS and YYEKEE (reference sequence). CDR3 region: CASSLGQNSNQPQHF. The CDR3 DNA is TGTGCCAGCAGCTTGGGCCAGAATAGCAATCAGCCCCAGCATTTT.

CDR3 coding DNA: TGTGCCAGTAGTATGGGGTGGAACTATGGCTACACCTTC. Protein: CASSMGWNYGYTF. The V and J genes are TRBV19 and TRBJ1-2; D not certain. CDR1 and CDR2 from the germline V gene are LNHDA and SQIVND (reference sequence). The CDR3 runs 13 residues. Trimming took 3 bases from V and 2 from J, leaving 7 bases between them. The full variable domain, its missing parts supplied by reference TRBV19 and TRBJ1-2, is DGGITQSPKYLFRKEGQNVTLSCEQNLNHDAMYWYRQDPGQGLRLIYYSQIVNDFQKGDIAEGYSVSREKKESFPLTVTSAQKNPTAFYLCASSMGWNYGYTFGSGTRLTVV.

The table lists this clone with a count of one. CDR3 loop: CASSYPGGSLDQPQHF. The CDR3 DNA reads TGTGCCAGCAGTTACCCCGGAGGCAGTTTAGATCAGCCCCAGCATTTT. This chain joins TRBV6-6 and TRBJ1-5, with D unclear. The CDR3 totals 16 residues. Between the trimmed V and J ends, which lost 2 bases and 5 bases, there was a span of 16 bases. Per the germline V gene, CDR1 is MNHNY and CDR2 is SVGAGI (reference sequence).

A single count supports this clone. The chain joins TRBV6-1 to TRBJ2-4; 10 bases map to TRBD2. Germline loops: CDR1 MNHNS, CDR2 SASEGT. V trimming: 7 bases; J trimming: 6 bases; junction bases outside the gene matches: 9. This CDR3 has 15 amino acids. As DNA, the CDR3 is TGTGCCAGCATGTCTCCAGCGGGGGGGTTAAACATTCAGTACTTC. It encodes CASMSPAGGLNIQYF.

This chain's CDR3 is CASSLNGGLQPQHF. The CDR3 DNA reads as TGTGCCAGCAGCTTAAATGGGGGGCTGCAGCCCCAGCATTTT. V is TRBV7-2 and J is TRBJ1-5; maybe TRBD1 (6 bases). This CDR3 is 14 amino acids long. Trimming took 2 bases from V and 7 from J, leaving 12 bases between them. Germline V lookup: CDR1 SGHTA, CDR2 FQGNSA.

This clone appeared a single time. The gene calls are TRBV15 and TRBJ2-1, with TRBD1 identical over 9 bases. The V segment lost 3 bases and the J segment 7 bases; nucleotides outside the gene matches: 7. Per the germline V gene, CDR1 is LNHNV and CDR2 is YYDKDF (reference sequence). The CDR3 is made up of 15 amino acids. CDR3 in DNA: TGTGCCACCAGCAGCACCGGGACAGGGAGGAATGAGCAGTTCTTC. Its translation: CATSSTGTGRNEQFF.

Details on this clone: Additional DNA sequences in this sample encode the identical CDR3. The gene calls are TRBV6-5 and TRBJ1-2; 10 bases line up with TRBD1. Germline-derived CDR1 and CDR2 are MNHEY and SVGAGI. The CDR3 has 14 residues. With 6 bases clipped from V and 1 base from J, the junction kept 2 bases outside the gene matches. DNA for the CDR3: TGTGCCAGCAGGAGGACAGGGGGTAACTATGGCTACACCTTC. Its protein is CASRRTGGNYGYTF.

The V call is TRBV27, the J call TRBJ1-5; D remains ambiguous. Trimming stripped 7 bases from V and 3 bases from J, with 16 bases between. Per germline, CDR1 MNHEY and CDR2 SMNVEV (reference sequence). The CDR3 loop spans 15 amino acids. CDR3 residues: CASIETGRVNQPQHF. The CDR3, as DNA: TGTGCCAGCATCGAAACCGGGCGGGTCAATCAGCCCCAGCATTTT.

This chain links TRBV5-5 with TRBJ1-4; 8 positions agree with TRBD1. The V gene end was trimmed by 6 bases and the J gene end by 1 base; junction bases not matched to a gene: 11. The CDR3 length is 17 residues. Germline CDR1 and CDR2: SGHKS and YYEKEE (reference sequence). The DNA of the CDR3 is TGTGCCAGCACCTCATGGACAGGGTCGTTAACTAATGAAAAACTGTTTTTT. It encodes CASTSWTGSLTNEKLFF.

This clone is a singleton in its sample. The chain carries TRBV7-3 and TRBJ2-3; TRBD2 matches 7 bases. The CDR3 is made up of 15 amino acids. In germline, CDR1 is SGHTA, CDR2 FQGTGA. J lost 4 bases, V lost 6 bases, and 10 bases had no gene match. CDR3 coding DNA: TGTGCCAGCAGTAGGTCGGCGGGGGAGGCAGATACGCAGTATTTT. It specifies CASSRSAGEADTQYF.

The chain joins TRBV5-8 to TRBJ1-4; tentative D call: TRBD1 (5 bases). CDR1 SGHTS and CDR2 YDEGEE come from the germline V gene. CDR3 length: 16 amino acids. The V end lost 0 bases, the J end lost 7 bases, and 16 bases lay between the germline ends. In DNA form, the CDR3 reads TGTGCCAGCAGCTTGGAGTTTGGGCAGGGTGGTGAAAAACTGTTTTTT. Its protein product is CASSLEFGQGGEKLFF.

The chain joins TRBV28 to TRBJ1-5, with a weak D call TRBD1 (6 bases). The ends were cut back, 3 bases at V and 6 bases at J, with 18 bases in the middle. The CDR3 loop spans 16 amino acids. Germline loops: CDR1 MDHEN, CDR2 SYDVKM. CDR3 protein: CASSLYGGQIVQPQHF. The CDR3 DNA follows: TGTGCCAGCAGTTTGTACGGCGGACAGATCGTTCAGCCCCAGCATTTT.

This clone showed up just a few times. The chain employs TRBV2 and TRBJ1-6; no definite D call. The CDR3 consists of 13 residues. V lost 6 bases, J lost 9 bases, and 12 bases lay in between. The germline CDR1 and CDR2 sequences are SNHLY and FYNNEI. CDR3 nucleotides: TGTGCCAGCAGCCAGAGTTCAGTTTCACCCCTCCACTTT. It translates to CASSQSSVSPLHF.

The CDR3 region is CAISAHPNNEKLFF. DNA of the CDR3: TGTGCCATCAGTGCTCACCCTAATAATGAAAAACTGTTTTTT. The chain carries TRBV10-3 and TRBJ1-4, with no clear D. V gave up 4 bases and J gave up 4 bases, with 10 bases separating them. This CDR3 has 14 residues. Germline lookup yields CDR1 ENHRY and CDR2 SYGVKD.

The V gene is TRBV19, the J gene TRBJ1-4; 8 bases are shared with TRBD1. The CDR3 has 14 residues. The V gene's germline CDR1 is LNHDA and CDR2 SQIVND (reference sequence). V was pared by 6 bases and J by 6 bases, with 6 bases of the junction left unmatched. The CDR3 sequence is CASSLGTGYEKLFF. The CDR3 nucleotides read TGTGCCAGTAGCCTCGGGACAGGCTATGAAAAACTGTTTTTT. The full variable domain, its missing parts supplied by reference TRBV19 and TRBJ1-4, is DGGITQSPKYLFRKEGQNVTLSCEQNLNHDAMYWYRQDPGQGLRLIYYSQIVNDFQKGDIAEGYSVSREKKESFPLTVTSAQKNPTAFYLCASSLGTGYEKLFFGSGTQLSVL.

The V and J genes are TRBV18 and TRBJ2-2, with D possibly TRBD2 on 6 matching bases. In germline, CDR1 is KGHSH, CDR2 LQKENI. The CDR3 has 15 amino acids. Trimming took 4 bases from V and 0 from J, leaving 9 bases between them. CDR3 protein: CASSQGLTNTGELFF. In DNA form, the CDR3 reads TGTGCCAGCTCACAGGGACTTACGAACACCGGGGAGCTGTTTTTT.

CDR3 loop: CASSASGGLFNEQFF. CDR3 coding DNA: TGTGCCAGCAGCGCAAGCGGGGGGCTTTTTAATGAGCAGTTCTTC. J is TRBJ2-1 and V is TRBV5-4, with TRBD2 matching 9 bases. Germline CDR1 reads SGHNT; CDR2 reads YYREEE (reference sequence). The CDR3 has 15 amino acids. With 4 bases clipped from V and 7 bases from J, the junction kept 9 bases outside the gene matches.

The V gene is TRBV5-1, the J gene TRBJ1-1; TRBD1 is a possible D gene (5 bases). The CDR3 totals 14 residues. Germline values: CDR1 SGHRS, CDR2 YFSETQ. V was shortened by 4 bases and J by 1 base, with 11 bases between the two germline ends. The CDR3 nucleotides are TGCGCCAGCAGCGGAGGGACGGAGAACACTGAAGCTTTCTTT. Its protein product is CASSGGTENTEAFF. Combining the CDR3 with reference TRBV5-1 and TRBJ1-1 gives the whole variable domain KAGVTQTPRYLIKTRGQQVTLSCSPISGHRSVSWYQQTPGQGLQFLFEYFSETQRNKGNFPGRFSGRQFSNSRSEMNVSTLELGDSALYLCASSGGTENTEAFFGQGTRLTVV.

The chain combines TRBV10-3 with TRBJ2-6; D unresolved. V was trimmed by 0 bases and J by 0 bases, leaving 6 bases between them. The CDR3 totals 16 residues. In germline, CDR1 is ENHRY, CDR2 SYGVKD. CDR3 sequence (DNA): TGTGCCATCAGTGAGTCTCCGGTCTCTGGGGCCAACGTCCTGACTTTC. This encodes CAISESPVSGANVLTF.

This clone was detected once. The sample carries other DNA sequences with the same CDR3. V is TRBV5-1 and J is TRBJ2-5; no firm D call. V lost 8 bases and J lost 2, with 7 bases in between. The CDR3 is made up of 11 amino acids. In germline, CDR1 is SGHRS, CDR2 YFSETQ. CDR3 in DNA: TGCGCCAGTCGGGTTCAAGAGACCCAGTACTTC. Translated: CASRVQETQYF.

The chain has TRBV5-1 and TRBJ2-5, with 10 bases fitting TRBD2. The J segment lost 5 bases and the V segment lost 6 bases, leaving 10 bases of the junction unmatched. This CDR3 spans 15 amino acids. In germline, CDR1 is SGHRS, CDR2 YFSETQ. The CDR3 bases are TGCGCCAGCATCCCTAGCGGGGGTCAGGAGGAGACCCAGTACTTC. Its translation: CASIPSGGQEETQYF.

The chain couples TRBV5-1 to TRBJ2-5, with D possibly TRBD1 on 7 matching bases. The germline V gene has CDR1 SGHRS and CDR2 YFSETQ. This CDR3 spans 14 amino acids. The V gene lost 5 bases and the J gene lost 1 base, with 12 bases spanning the gap. CDR3 nucleotide sequence: TGCGCCAGCAGATATCAGGGGGGCCAAGAGACCCAGTACTTC. It yields the protein CASRYQGGQETQYF.

This chain links TRBV5-1 with TRBJ2-5; TRBD1 or TRBD2 may be the D gene (5 bases each). This CDR3 contains 13 residues. V was clipped by 2 bases and J by 5 bases, with 10 bases between them. Per the germline V gene, CDR1 is SGHRS and CDR2 is YFSETQ. The CDR3 sequence: CASSFLRGETQYF. DNA of the CDR3: TGCGCCAGCAGCTTTCTACGGGGCGAGACCCAGTACTTC. Full variable domain (missing parts from reference TRBV5-1 and TRBJ2-5): KAGVTQTPRYLIKTRGQQVTLSCSPISGHRSVSWYQQTPGQGLQFLFEYFSETQRNKGNFPGRFSGRQFSNSRSEMNVSTLELGDSALYLCASSFLRGETQYFGPGTRLLVL.

The genes are TRBV6-1 and TRBJ1-2; the match to TRBD1 covers 9 bases. Germline V gene sequence: CDR1 MNHNS, CDR2 SASEGT. Trimming cost V 6 bases and J 7 bases; bases outside gene matches: 12. The CDR3 contains 15 residues. The CDR3, as DNA: TGTGCCAGCAGCCCCGACAGGGGGAGATCTGGTGGCTACACCTTC. Translating gives CASSPDRGRSGGYTF.